These 9 T cell receptor beta chains originate from one sample sequenced in a study of blood T cells in healthy people across ages (dated by TCRdb to about 2015). The receptor library was made with 5' RACE. Reads for this sample came from an Illumina HiSeq 2500. A second about 7 to 12 cycle PCR used a sample-barcoded 5' primer and a J-beta primer mix. In-frame beta chains were kept once TCRdb had trimmed the public reads at Q25 with fastp and called clones with MiXCR. Every CDR3 protein is listed once, alongside the most common genes and DNA of its rows. Counted in this sample were around 280,000 distinct CDR3 sequences; 25% to 30% of them appeared once. The ten biggest clones cover 29% of the sample. Material: blood. These receptors originate from an older woman in good health.

This clonotype occurred a few times. V is TRBV7-2 and J is TRBJ1-2, with D maybe TRBD1 (6 bases). Germline assignment: CDR1 SGHTA and CDR2 FQGNSA. The V gene lost 1 base and the J gene lost 3 bases, with 12 bases spanning the gap. The length of the CDR3 is 15 residues. This chain's CDR3 is CASSLGGTPDYGYTF. The CDR3 nucleotides read TGTGCCAGCAGCTTAGGTGGGACACCCGACTATGGCTACACCTTC. Supplemented by reference TRBV7-2 and TRBJ1-2, the full variable domain reads GAGVSQSPSNKVTEKGKDVELRCDPISGHTALYWYRQSLGQGLEFLIYFQGNSAPDKSGLPSDRFSAERTGGSVSTLTIQRTQQEDSAVYLCASSLGGTPDYGYTFGSGTRLTVV.

This chain joins TRBV19 and TRBJ2-6, with TRBD2 identical over 10 bases. This CDR3 comprises 15 residues. The junction had 3 bases not matched to a gene; V was cut back by 10 bases and J by 0 bases. Germline CDR1 reads LNHDA; CDR2 reads SQIVND (reference sequence). The CDR3 protein is CATSGSLSGANVLTF. In DNA form, the CDR3 reads TGTGCCACTAGCGGGAGTCTCTCTGGGGCCAACGTCCTGACTTTC. Together with reference TRBV19 and TRBJ2-6, the CDR3 gives the full variable domain: DGGITQSPKYLFRKEGQNVTLSCEQNLNHDAMYWYRQDPGQGLRLIYYSQIVNDFQKGDIAEGYSVSREKKESFPLTVTSAQKNPTAFYLCATSGSLSGANVLTFGAGSRLTVL.

The gene calls are TRBV7-2 and TRBJ2-7, with D possibly being TRBD1 (6 bases). Per germline, CDR1 SGHTA and CDR2 FQGNSA. The V end was cut by 1 base, the J end by 7 bases, with 11 bases between. The length of the CDR3 is 13 residues. The CDR3 nucleotides are TGTGCCAGCAGCTTAGTGGGTAGGGGGGAGCAGTACTTC. Translated: CASSLVGRGEQYF.

The chain joins TRBV7-9 to TRBJ1-1; a possible D gene is TRBD1 (6 bases). This CDR3 has 14 amino acids. Trimming took 7 bases from V and 1 from J, leaving 13 bases between them. Germline assignment: CDR1 SEHNR and CDR2 FQNEAQ (reference sequence). The CDR3 DNA follows: TGTGCCAGCAAGCGACAGGAGACGAACACTGAAGCTTTCTTT. This encodes CASKRQETNTEAFF.

On this clonotype: A much larger clone sits a single nucleotide away, making a read error possible. The V gene is TRBV29-1, the J gene TRBJ2-7, with D unresolved. Between the trimmed V and J ends, which lost 4 bases and 2 bases, there was a span of 9 bases. The CDR3 is 12 amino acids. Germline values: CDR1 SQVTM, CDR2 ANQGSEA. CDR3 loop: CSVGTDPYEQYF. Written as DNA, the CDR3 is TGCAGCGTTGGAACGGACCCCTACGAGCAGTACTTC.

This clonotype was counted only a few times. The J gene is TRBJ1-1, the V gene TRBV7-9; D is perhaps TRBD1 (5 bases). The germline V and J ends were trimmed by 2 bases and 1 base, with 8 bases remaining between them. Germline V gene lookup returns CDR1 SEHNR and CDR2 FQNEAQ (reference sequence). The CDR3 length is 14 residues. CDR3 bases: TGTGCCAGCAGCTTAAAGGGACCGAACACTGAAGCTTTCTTT. It yields the protein CASSLKGPNTEAFF.

This clonotype showed up many times. The chain has TRBV7-3 and TRBJ2-1; 7 nucleotides agree with TRBD2. The CDR3 extends over 14 amino acids. The germline gives CDR1 SGHTA, CDR2 FQGTGA. The trim removed 0 bases at V and 4 bases at J, leaving 0 bases unmatched. The CDR3 bases are TGTGCCAGCAGCTTAACTAGCGGGTACAATGAGCAGTTCTTC. Amino acid sequence: CASSLTSGYNEQFF. The full variable domain, completed using reference TRBV7-3 and TRBJ2-1, is GAGVSQTPSNKVTEKGKYVELRCDPISGHTALYWYRQSLGQGPEFLIYFQGTGAADDSGLPNDRFFAVRPEGSVSTLKIQRTERGDSAVYLCASSLTSGYNEQFFGPGTRLTVL.

This clonotype has a handful of counts. The DNA of the CDR3 is TGCGCCAGCAGCCTGGCCGGTGTCAATCAGCCCCAGCATTTT. This codes for CASSLAGVNQPQHF. This chain uses TRBV4-1 with TRBJ1-5, with D unclear. Germline CDR1 reads MGHRA; CDR2 reads YSYEKL. V was trimmed by 4 bases and J by 3 bases, leaving 10 bases between them. The CDR3 has 14 amino acids.

The sample holds a few counts of this clonotype. The V and J genes are TRBV4-2 and TRBJ2-5; TRBD2 agrees at 12 bases. The CDR3 spans 16 residues. J gave up 1 base and V 4 bases, and 4 bases lay outside the gene matches. Germline-derived CDR1 and CDR2 are LGHNA and YNFKEQ. The CDR3 region is CASSLRLAGAQETQYF. In DNA, the CDR3 is TGTGCCAGCAGCCTCCGACTAGCGGGAGCCCAAGAGACCCAGTACTTC.